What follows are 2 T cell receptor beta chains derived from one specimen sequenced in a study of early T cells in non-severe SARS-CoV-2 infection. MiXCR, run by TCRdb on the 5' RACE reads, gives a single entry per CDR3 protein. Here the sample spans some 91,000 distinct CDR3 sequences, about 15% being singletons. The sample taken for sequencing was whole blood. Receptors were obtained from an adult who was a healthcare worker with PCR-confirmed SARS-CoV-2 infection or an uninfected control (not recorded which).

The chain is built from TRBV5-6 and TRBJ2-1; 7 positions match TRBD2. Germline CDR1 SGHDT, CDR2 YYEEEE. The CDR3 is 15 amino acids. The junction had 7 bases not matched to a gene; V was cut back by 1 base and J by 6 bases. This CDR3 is CASSLPTSVLNEQFF. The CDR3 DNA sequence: TGTGCCAGCAGCTTGCCTACTAGCGTCCTCAATGAGCAGTTCTTC.

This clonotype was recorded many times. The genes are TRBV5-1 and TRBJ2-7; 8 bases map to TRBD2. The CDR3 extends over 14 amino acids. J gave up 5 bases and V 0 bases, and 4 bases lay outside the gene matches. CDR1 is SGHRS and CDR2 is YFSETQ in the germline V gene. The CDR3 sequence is CASSLGGSGDEQYF. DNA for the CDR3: TGCGCCAGCAGCTTGGGTGGTAGCGGGGACGAGCAGTACTTC.